Described below is a single TCR beta chain sequence and its context. Original processing notes: Estimated nucleated cell counts came from reference gene primer amplification. Profiling relied on immunoSEQ multiplex PCR, and the TCRdb table lists in-frame clones only, not all of them. From that table come the V and J calls and clone size; the DNA was used to work out D and trimming. The sample has roughly 250,000 clones, more than 70% seen once. This entry belongs to a study of blood T cell repertoires in COVID-19. Turning to the study itself: From the United States, Italy and Spain came samples of acute and convalescent COVID-19. The cDNA or gDNA used as material had been derived from T cells, B-cell-depleted T cells, or PBMCs.

V was clipped by 5 bases and J by 3 bases, with 23 bases between them. The CDR3 totals 18 residues. Germline CDR1 is LNHDA and CDR2 is SQIVND (reference sequence). This chain uses TRBV19 with TRBJ2-1; perhaps TRBD2 as D (7 bases). Specimen: peripheral blood. The origin of this receptor is a woman aged 40 to 50 who had recovered from COVID-19. CDR3 sequence reads: CASSPGGFPSGFYNEQFF. CDR3 bases: TGTGCCAGTAGTCCGGGGGGCTTCCCTAGCGGCTTCTACAATGAGCAGTTCTTC.